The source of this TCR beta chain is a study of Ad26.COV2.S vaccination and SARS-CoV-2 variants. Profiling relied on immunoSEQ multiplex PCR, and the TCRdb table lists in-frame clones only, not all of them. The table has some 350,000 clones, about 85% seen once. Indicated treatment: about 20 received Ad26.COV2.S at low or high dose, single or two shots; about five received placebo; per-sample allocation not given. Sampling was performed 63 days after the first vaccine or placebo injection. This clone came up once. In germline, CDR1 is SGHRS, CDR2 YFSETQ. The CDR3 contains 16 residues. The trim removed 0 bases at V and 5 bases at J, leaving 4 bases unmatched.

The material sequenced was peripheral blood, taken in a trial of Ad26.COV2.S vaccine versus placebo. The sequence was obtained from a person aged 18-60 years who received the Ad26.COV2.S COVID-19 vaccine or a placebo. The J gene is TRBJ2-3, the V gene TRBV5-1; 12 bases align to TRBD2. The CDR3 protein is CASSLETSGGGDTQYF. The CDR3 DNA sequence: TGCGCCAGCAGCTTGGAGACTAGCGGGGGTGGAGATACGCAGTATTTT.